This TCR beta chain appears in the sequencing data of a study of T cells in localized non-small cell lung cancer. In the case of this clone: Its target is unknown.

The CDR3 consists of 15 residues. Trimming stripped 2 bases from V and 4 bases from J, with 11 bases between. Germline V gene data show CDR1 as MRHNA and CDR2 as SNTAGT. Study findings and constraints: Higher blood T cell density went with longer overall survival. Researchers found a median roughly 50 of the top 100 tumor clones in adjacent lung. Maximal T cell clonality occurred in uninvolved adjacent lung, with tumor ranking below it.

Using immunoSEQ multiplex PCR, the repertoire was profiled, and TCRdb retains in-frame clones only, with some absent. Found here are roughly 48,000 clones, 70% to 85% of them singletons; the top ten hold less than 20%. The source is a man aged 40-75 years with stage I squamous cell lung carcinoma. The sample here was peripheral blood, taken before any cancer treatment. The chain uses TRBV6-4 and TRBJ1-4, with D hard to call. Written as DNA, the CDR3 is TGTGCCAGCAGTGACAGGGCTCCCCTTAATGAAAAACTGTTTTTT. Its translation is CASSDRAPLNEKLFF.